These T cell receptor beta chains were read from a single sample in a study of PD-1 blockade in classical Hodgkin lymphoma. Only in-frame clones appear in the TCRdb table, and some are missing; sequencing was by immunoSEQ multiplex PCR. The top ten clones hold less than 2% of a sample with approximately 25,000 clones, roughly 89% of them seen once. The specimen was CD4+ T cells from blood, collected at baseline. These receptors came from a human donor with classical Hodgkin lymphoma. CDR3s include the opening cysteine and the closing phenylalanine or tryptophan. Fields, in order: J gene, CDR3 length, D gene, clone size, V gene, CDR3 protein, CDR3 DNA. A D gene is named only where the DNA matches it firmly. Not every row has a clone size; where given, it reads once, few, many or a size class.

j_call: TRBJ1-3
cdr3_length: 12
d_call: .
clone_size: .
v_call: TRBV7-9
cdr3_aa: CASSLGGNTIYF
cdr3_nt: TGTGCCAGCAGCTTAGGAGGAAACACCATATATTTT

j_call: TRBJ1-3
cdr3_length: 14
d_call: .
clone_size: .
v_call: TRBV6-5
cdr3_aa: CASTPQGRGNTIYF
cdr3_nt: TGTGCCAGCACCCCACAAGGGCGGGGAAACACCATATATTTT

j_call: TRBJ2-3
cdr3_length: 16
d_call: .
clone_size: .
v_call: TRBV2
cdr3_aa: CASSEAGAESTDTQYF
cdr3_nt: TGTGCCAGCAGTGAAGCGGGCGCGGAGAGCACAGATACGCAGTATTTT

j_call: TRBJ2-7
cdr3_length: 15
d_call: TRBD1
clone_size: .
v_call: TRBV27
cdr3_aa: CASSNPGQGSGEQYF
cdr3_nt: TGTGCCAGCAGTAATCCGGGACAGGGGTCCGGCGAGCAGTACTTC

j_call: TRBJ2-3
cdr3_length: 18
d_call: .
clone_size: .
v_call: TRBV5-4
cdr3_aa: CASSLAALPGTRADTQYF
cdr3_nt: TGTGCCAGCAGCTTGGCCGCTCTGCCGGGGACTCGGGCAGATACGCAGTATTTT

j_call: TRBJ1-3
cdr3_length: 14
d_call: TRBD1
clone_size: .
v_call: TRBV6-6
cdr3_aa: CASSSSGGGNTIYF
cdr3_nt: TGTGCCAGCAGTTCCTCAGGGGGGGGAAACACCATATATTTT

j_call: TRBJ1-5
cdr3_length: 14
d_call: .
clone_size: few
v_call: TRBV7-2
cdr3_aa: CASSLDGAGQPQHF
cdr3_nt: TGTGCCAGCAGCCTGGACGGTGCCGGCCAGCCCCAGCATTTT

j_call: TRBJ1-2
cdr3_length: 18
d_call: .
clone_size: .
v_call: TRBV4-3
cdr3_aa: CASSQDAQGQGRGYGYTF
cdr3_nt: TGCGCCAGCAGCCAAGACGCCCAGGGACAAGGGCGCGGCTATGGCTACACCTTC

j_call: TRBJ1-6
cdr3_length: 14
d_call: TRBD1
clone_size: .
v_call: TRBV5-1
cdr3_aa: CASSTGTVNSPLHF
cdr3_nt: TGCGCCAGCAGCACCGGGACAGTCAATTCACCCCTCCACTTT

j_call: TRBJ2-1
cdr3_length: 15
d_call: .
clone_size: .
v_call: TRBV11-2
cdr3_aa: CASSLGLGSYNEQFF
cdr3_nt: TGTGCCAGCAGCTTAGGACTAGGCTCCTACAATGAGCAGTTCTTC

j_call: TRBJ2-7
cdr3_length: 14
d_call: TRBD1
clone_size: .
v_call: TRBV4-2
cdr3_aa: CASRTDRGAYEQYF
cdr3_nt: TGTGCCAGCAGAACGGACAGGGGAGCCTACGAGCAGTACTTC

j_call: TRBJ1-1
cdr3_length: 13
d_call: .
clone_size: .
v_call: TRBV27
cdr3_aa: CASSFAFPSQAFF
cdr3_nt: TGTGCCAGCAGTTTCGCCTTCCCCTCTCAGGCTTTCTTT

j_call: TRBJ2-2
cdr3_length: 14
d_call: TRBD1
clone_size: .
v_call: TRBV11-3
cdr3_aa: CASEQGINTGELFF
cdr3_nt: TGTGCCAGCGAACAGGGGATAAACACCGGGGAGCTGTTTTTT

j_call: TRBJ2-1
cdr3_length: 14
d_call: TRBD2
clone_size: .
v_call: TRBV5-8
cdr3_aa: CASNRLAGDNEQFF
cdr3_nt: TGTGCCAGCAACAGACTAGCGGGGGACAATGAGCAGTTCTTC

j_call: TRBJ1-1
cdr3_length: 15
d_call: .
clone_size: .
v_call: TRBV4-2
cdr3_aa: CASSQGSQWSTEAFF
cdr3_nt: TGTGCCAGCAGCCAAGGATCCCAGTGGAGCACTGAAGCTTTCTTT

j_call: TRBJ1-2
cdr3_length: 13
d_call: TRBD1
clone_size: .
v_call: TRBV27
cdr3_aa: CASSRTGDYGYTF
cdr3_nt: TGTGCCAGCAGTCGGACAGGGGACTATGGCTACACCTTC

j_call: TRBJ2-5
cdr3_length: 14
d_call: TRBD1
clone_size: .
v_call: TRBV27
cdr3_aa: CASSVGQGEETQYF
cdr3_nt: TGTGCCAGCAGTGTTGGACAGGGTGAGGAGACCCAGTACTTC

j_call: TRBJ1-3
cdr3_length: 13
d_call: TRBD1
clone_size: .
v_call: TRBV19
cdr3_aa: CATTGVSGNTIYF
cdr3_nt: TGTGCCACGACAGGGGTCTCTGGAAACACCATATATTTT

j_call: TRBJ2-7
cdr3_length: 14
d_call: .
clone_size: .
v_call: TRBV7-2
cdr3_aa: CASSSQGIPYEQYF
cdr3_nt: TGTGCCAGCAGCTCCCAGGGGATCCCCTACGAGCAGTACTTC

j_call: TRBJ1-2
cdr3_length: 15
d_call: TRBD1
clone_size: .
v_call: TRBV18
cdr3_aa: CASCRGTGINYGYTF
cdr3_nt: TGTGCCAGCTGCCGAGGGACAGGCATAAACTATGGCTACACCTTC

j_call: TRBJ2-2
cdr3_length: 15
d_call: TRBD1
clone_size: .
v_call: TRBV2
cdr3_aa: CASRGQGAFTGELFF
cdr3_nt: TGTGCCAGCAGAGGACAGGGGGCTTTCACCGGGGAGCTGTTTTTT

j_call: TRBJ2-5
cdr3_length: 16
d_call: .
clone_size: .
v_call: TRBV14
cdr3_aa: CASSQGAATMGETQYF
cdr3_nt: TGTGCCAGCAGCCAAGGGGCAGCCACCATGGGGGAGACCCAGTACTTC

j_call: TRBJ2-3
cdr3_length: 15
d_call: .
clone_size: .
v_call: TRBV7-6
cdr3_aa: CASSFGGGYTDTQYF
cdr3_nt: TGTGCCAGCAGCTTTGGGGGGGGCTACACAGATACGCAGTATTTT

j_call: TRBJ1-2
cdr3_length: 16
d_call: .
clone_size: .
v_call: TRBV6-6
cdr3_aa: CASSYSSDSVRNGYTF
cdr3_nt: TGTGCCAGCAGTTACTCCTCGGACAGCGTTCGGAATGGCTACACCTTC

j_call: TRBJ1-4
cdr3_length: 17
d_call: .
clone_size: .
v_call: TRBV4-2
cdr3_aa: CASSQGRGGATNEKLFF
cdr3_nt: TGTGCCAGCAGCCAAGGAAGAGGGGGAGCAACTAATGAAAAACTGTTTTTT

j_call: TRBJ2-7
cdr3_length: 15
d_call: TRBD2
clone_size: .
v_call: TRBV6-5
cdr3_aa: CASSYSTSGSYEQYF
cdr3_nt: TGTGCCAGCAGTTACTCAACTAGCGGTTCCTACGAGCAGTACTTC

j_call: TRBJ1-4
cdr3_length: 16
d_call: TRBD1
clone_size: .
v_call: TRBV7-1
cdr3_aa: CASRSPTGGNNEKLFF
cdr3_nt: TGTGCCAGCAGGTCTCCCACAGGGGGAAATAATGAAAAACTGTTTTTT

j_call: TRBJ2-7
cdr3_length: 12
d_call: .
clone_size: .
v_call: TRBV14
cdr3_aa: CASSVERYEQYF
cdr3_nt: TGTGCCAGCAGCGTGGAGAGATACGAGCAGTACTTC

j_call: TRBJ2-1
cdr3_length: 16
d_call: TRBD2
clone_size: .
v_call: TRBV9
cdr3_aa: CASSVHLAGGLGEQFF
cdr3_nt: TGTGCCAGCAGCGTACACCTAGCGGGGGGCCTTGGAGAGCAGTTCTTC

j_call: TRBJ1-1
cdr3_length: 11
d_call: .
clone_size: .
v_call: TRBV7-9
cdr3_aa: CASSYTGEAFF
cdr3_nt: TGTGCCAGCAGCTACACTGGTGAAGCTTTCTTT

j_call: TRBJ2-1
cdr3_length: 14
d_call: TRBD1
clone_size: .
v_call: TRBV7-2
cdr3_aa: CASSPGQTYNEQFF
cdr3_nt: TGTGCCAGCAGCCCGGGACAGACCTACAATGAGCAGTTCTTC

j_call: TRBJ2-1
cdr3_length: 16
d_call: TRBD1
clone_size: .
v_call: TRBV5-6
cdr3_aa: CASSFFMDRSANEQFF
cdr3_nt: TGTGCCAGCAGCTTTTTTATGGACAGGTCTGCGAATGAGCAGTTCTTC

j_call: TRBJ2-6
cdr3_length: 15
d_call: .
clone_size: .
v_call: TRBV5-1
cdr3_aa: CASSLSGFGANVLTF
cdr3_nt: TGCGCCAGCAGCTTGTCTGGGTTCGGGGCCAACGTCCTGACTTTC

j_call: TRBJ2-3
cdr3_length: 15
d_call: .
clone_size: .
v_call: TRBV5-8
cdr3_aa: CASSRGAGATDTQYF
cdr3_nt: TGTGCCAGCAGCCGAGGGGCGGGGGCCACAGATACGCAGTATTTT

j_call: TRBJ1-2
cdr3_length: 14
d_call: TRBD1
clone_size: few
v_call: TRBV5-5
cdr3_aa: CASSLGQGSDGYTF
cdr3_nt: TGTGCCAGCAGCTTGGGACAGGGAAGCGATGGCTACACCTTC

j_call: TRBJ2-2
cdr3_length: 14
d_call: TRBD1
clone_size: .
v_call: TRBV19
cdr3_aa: CASRGTGGGGELFF
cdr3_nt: TGTGCCAGTAGGGGGACAGGGGGCGGCGGGGAGCTGTTTTTT